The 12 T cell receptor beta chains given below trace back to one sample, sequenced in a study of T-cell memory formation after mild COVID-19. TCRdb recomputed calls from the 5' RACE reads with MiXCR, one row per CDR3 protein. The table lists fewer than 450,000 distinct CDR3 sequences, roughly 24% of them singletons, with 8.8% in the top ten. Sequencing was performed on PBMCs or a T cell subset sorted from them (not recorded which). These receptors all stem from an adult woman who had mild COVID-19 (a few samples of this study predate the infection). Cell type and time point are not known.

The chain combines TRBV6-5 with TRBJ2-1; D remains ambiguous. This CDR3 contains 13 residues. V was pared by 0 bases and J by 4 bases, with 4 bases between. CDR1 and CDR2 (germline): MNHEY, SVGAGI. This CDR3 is CASSYSRYNEQFF. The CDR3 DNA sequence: TGTGCCAGCAGTTACTCGCGGTACAATGAGCAGTTCTTC.

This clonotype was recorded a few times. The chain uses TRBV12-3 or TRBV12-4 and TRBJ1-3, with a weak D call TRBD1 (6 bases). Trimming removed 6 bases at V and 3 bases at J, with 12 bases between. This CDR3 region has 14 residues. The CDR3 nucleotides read TGTGCCAGCAGAGAGACAGGCGGTGGAAACACCATATATTTT. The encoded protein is CASRETGGGNTIYF.

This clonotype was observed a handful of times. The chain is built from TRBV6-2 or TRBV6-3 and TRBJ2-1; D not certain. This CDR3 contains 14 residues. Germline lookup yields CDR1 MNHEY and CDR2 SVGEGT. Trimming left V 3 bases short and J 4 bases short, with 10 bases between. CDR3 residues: CASSYLGDYNEQFF. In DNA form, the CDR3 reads TGTGCCAGCAGTTATCTTGGGGATTACAATGAGCAGTTCTTC.

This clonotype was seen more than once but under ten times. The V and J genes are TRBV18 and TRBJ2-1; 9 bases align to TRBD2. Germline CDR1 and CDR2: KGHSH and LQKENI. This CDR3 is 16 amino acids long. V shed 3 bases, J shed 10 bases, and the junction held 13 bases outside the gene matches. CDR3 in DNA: TGTGCCAGCTCACCCCTTGCTAGCGGGGCGTCCGGGGAGCAGTTCTTC. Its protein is CASSPLASGASGEQFF.

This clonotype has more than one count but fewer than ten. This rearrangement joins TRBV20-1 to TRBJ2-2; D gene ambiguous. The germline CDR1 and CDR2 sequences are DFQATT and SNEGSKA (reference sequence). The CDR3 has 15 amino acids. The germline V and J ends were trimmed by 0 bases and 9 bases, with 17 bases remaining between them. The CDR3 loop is CSARDLADPIRELFF. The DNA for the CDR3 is TGCAGTGCTAGAGATCTGGCAGACCCAATCAGGGAGCTGTTTTTT.

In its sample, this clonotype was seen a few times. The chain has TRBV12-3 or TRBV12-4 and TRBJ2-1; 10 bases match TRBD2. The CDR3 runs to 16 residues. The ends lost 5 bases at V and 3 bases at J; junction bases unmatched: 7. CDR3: CASSPGLAAIYNEQFF. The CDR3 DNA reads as TGTGCCAGCAGTCCAGGACTAGCGGCGATCTACAATGAGCAGTTCTTC.

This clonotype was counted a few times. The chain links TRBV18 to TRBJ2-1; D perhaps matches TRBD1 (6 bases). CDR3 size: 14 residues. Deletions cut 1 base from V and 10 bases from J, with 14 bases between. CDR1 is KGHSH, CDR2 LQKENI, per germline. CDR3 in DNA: TGTGCCAGCTCACCACAAAAACAGGGTTTGGAGCAGTTCTTC. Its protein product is CASSPQKQGLEQFF.

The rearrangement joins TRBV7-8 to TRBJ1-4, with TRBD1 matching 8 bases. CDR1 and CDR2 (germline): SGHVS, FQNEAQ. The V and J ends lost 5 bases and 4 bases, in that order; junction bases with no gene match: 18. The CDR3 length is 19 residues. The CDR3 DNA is TGTGCCAGCAGCCCAACCTCCCGGGACAGGTCGGGCAATAATGAAAAACTGTTTTTT. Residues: CASSPTSRDRSGNNEKLFF.

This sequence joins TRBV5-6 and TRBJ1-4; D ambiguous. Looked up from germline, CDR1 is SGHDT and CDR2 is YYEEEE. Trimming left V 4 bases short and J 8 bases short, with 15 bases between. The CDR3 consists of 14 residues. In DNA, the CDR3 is TGTGCCAGCAGCCCCCGGGTCCGGAGGGAAAAACTGTTTTTT. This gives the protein CASSPRVRREKLFF.

CDR3 protein: CASSPLLAGDADTQYF. DNA for the CDR3: TGTGCCAGCAGCCCGTTACTAGCGGGAGATGCAGATACGCAGTATTTT. The chain employs TRBV3-1 and TRBJ2-3; 11 bases match TRBD2. The J segment lost 4 bases and the V segment lost 4 bases, leaving 7 bases of the junction unmatched. CDR3 length: 16 amino acids. In germline, CDR1 is LGHDT, CDR2 YNNKEL (reference sequence).

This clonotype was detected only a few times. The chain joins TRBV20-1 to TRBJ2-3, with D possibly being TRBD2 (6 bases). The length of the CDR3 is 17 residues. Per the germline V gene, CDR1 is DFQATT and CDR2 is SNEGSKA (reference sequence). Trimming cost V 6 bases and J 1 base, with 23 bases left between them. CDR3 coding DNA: TGCAGTGCGTCGGGACGCGGATTGGGAGGAGGCACAGATACGCAGTATTTT. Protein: CSASGRGLGGGTDTQYF.

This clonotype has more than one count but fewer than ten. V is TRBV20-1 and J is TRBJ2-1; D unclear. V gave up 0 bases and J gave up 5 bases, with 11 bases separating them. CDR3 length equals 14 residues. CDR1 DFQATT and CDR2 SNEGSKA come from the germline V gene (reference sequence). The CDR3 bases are TGCAGTGCTAGAGAGGCTTGGCTCGACAATGAGCAGTTCTTC. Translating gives CSAREAWLDNEQFF.